These T cell receptor beta chains were read from a single sample in a study of regulatory T cells in long-lasting Graves disease. TCRdb called the multiplex PCR reads again in MiXCR, with one record for every CDR3 protein. There are 350,000 to 500,000 distinct CDR3 sequences in the sample; around 20% occur only once, and roughly an eighth lies in the top ten. The material sequenced was peripheral blood mononuclear cells (PBMCs), taken when the disease was refractory, from a patient treated with antithyroid drugs. Source of these receptors: a female donor with Graves disease. CDR3s include the opening cysteine and the closing phenylalanine or tryptophan. D genes are given only for firm matches. The listing skips clone size in some rows; elsewhere it reads once, few, many or a size class.

D gene: NA
V gene: TRBV28
clone size: many
J gene: TRBJ2-2
CDR3 protein: CASALRGDGELFF
CDR3 DNA: TGTGCCAGCGCCTTGAGGGGTGACGGGGAGCTGTTTTTT

D gene: TRBD1
V gene: TRBV20-1
clone size: many
J gene: TRBJ1-1
CDR3 protein: CSARSMGQAADTEAFF
CDR3 DNA: TGCAGTGCTAGATCCATGGGACAGGCTGCCGACACTGAAGCTTTCTTT

D gene: TRBD1
V gene: TRBV24-1
clone size: NA
J gene: TRBJ2-3
CDR3 protein: CATSDARGLYTTDTQYF
CDR3 DNA: TGTGCCACCAGTGATGCCAGGGGGCTTTACACCACAGATACGCAGTATTTT

D gene: TRBD1
V gene: TRBV12-3/TRBV12-4
clone size: NA
J gene: TRBJ1-1
CDR3 protein: CASSPSGQGTHMNTEAFF
CDR3 DNA: TGTGCCAGCAGTCCTTCGGGACAGGGGACGCACATGAACACTGAAGCTTTCTTT

D gene: TRBD1
V gene: TRBV20-1
clone size: many
J gene: TRBJ1-2
CDR3 protein: CSARGGTGPGYTF
CDR3 DNA: TGCAGTGCTAGAGGTGGGACAGGCCCTGGCTACACCTTC

D gene: TRBD2
V gene: TRBV3-1
clone size: NA
J gene: TRBJ2-1
CDR3 protein: CASSQTGTSGKNEQFF
CDR3 DNA: TGTGCCAGCAGCCAAACCGGGACTAGCGGCAAAAATGAGCAGTTCTTC

D gene: NA
V gene: TRBV20-1
clone size: NA
J gene: TRBJ1-1
CDR3 protein: CSAPGRGLFAEAFF
CDR3 DNA: TGCAGTGCTCCGGGCAGGGGATTATTCGCTGAAGCTTTCTTT

D gene: NA
V gene: TRBV4-1
clone size: few
J gene: TRBJ1-5
CDR3 protein: CASSQGHQGQPQHF
CDR3 DNA: TGCGCCAGCAGCCAAGGCCACCAGGGTCAGCCCCAGCATTTT

D gene: NA
V gene: TRBV20-1
clone size: many
J gene: TRBJ1-4
CDR3 protein: CSARRGVGEKLFF
CDR3 DNA: TGCAGTGCTAGAAGAGGGGTGGGTGAAAAACTGTTTTTT

D gene: NA
V gene: TRBV28
clone size: few
J gene: TRBJ1-5
CDR3 protein: CVSSWPQHF
CDR3 DNA: TGTGTCAGCAGTTGGCCCCAGCATTTT

D gene: NA
V gene: TRBV27
clone size: once
J gene: TRBJ1-5
CDR3 protein: CASGRSPNSNQLQHF
CDR3 DNA: TGTGCCAGCGGAAGGAGCCCTAATAGCAATCAGCTCCAGCATTTT

D gene: NA
V gene: TRBV9
clone size: NA
J gene: TRBJ2-1
CDR3 protein: CASSVGGASPFF
CDR3 DNA: TGTGCCAGCAGCGTAGGTGGGGCTAGCCCGTTCTTC

D gene: NA
V gene: TRBV3-1
clone size: NA
J gene: TRBJ1-2
CDR3 protein: CASSPILGSSYGYTF
CDR3 DNA: TGTGCCAGCAGCCCCATCCTGGGATCCTCCTATGGCTACACCTTC

D gene: TRBD1
V gene: TRBV2
clone size: many
J gene: TRBJ2-5
CDR3 protein: CASSGQGRETQYF
CDR3 DNA: TGTGCCAGCAGTGGACAGGGGAGAGAGACCCAGTACTTC

D gene: NA
V gene: TRBV20-1
clone size: many
J gene: TRBJ1-2
CDR3 protein: CSAPFSQVGGYTF
CDR3 DNA: TGCAGTGCTCCATTTTCGCAGGTTGGTGGCTACACCTTC

D gene: NA
V gene: TRBV9
clone size: few
J gene: TRBJ2-5
CDR3 protein: CASSVGTFQETQYF
CDR3 DNA: TGTGCCAGCAGCGTAGGGACCTTCCAAGAGACCCAGTACTTC

D gene: TRBD1
V gene: TRBV19
clone size: NA
J gene: TRBJ2-5
CDR3 protein: CATQQGRETQYF
CDR3 DNA: TGTGCCACTCAACAGGGGCGGGAGACCCAGTACTTC

D gene: TRBD1
V gene: TRBV7-2
clone size: few
J gene: TRBJ2-5
CDR3 protein: CASSPRLQGARKETQYF
CDR3 DNA: TGTGCCAGCAGCCCGCGCCTACAGGGGGCTCGGAAAGAGACCCAGTACTTC